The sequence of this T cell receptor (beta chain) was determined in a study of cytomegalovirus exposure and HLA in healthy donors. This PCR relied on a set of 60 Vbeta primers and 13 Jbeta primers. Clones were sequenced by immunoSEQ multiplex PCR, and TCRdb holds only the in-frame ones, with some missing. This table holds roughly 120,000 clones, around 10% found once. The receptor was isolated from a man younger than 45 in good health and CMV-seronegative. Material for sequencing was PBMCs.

The DNA of the CDR3 is TGTGCCAGCAGCATCCCGACCTGGGAGACTGAAGCTTTCTTT. Residues: CASSIPTWETEAFF. The rearrangement uses TRBV5-8 and TRBJ1-1; D ambiguous. V lost 4 bases and J lost 5, with 15 bases in between. Germline loops: CDR1 SGHTS, CDR2 YDEGEE. CDR3 size: 14 residues.